These 5 T cell receptor beta chains came from one sample sequenced in a study of T cell changes during pregnancy in multiple sclerosis. The data were produced by immunoSEQ multiplex PCR, yet TCRdb's version contains in-frame clones alone and is incomplete. The sample holds about 86,000 clones; less than 95% are singletons and the top ten take 1.5% to 2%. Sample: peripheral blood, taken in the first trimester of pregnancy. These receptors all come from a female donor in good health, enrolled as a control in a pregnancy study.

The rearrangement joins TRBV6-6 to TRBJ1-5; 8 bases agree with TRBD1. Germline V gene lookup returns CDR1 MNHNY and CDR2 SVGAGI (reference sequence). This CDR3 comprises 15 residues. V lost 0 bases, J lost 3 bases, and 1 base stayed unmatched. CDR3 in amino acids: CASSYSDRDNQPQHF. The DNA of the CDR3 is TGTGCCAGCAGTTACTCGGACAGGGACAATCAGCCCCAGCATTTT.

The genes are TRBV7-3 and TRBJ1-1; TRBD1 aligns across 7 bases. Germline V gene data show CDR1 as SGHTA and CDR2 as FQGTGA. The CDR3 consists of 15 residues. With 1 base clipped from V and 9 bases from J, the junction kept 11 bases outside the gene matches. The CDR3 here is CASSLMPGQRMQAFF. CDR3 nucleotide sequence: TGTGCCAGCAGCTTAATGCCGGGACAGCGAATGCAAGCTTTCTTT.

The chain joins TRBV19 to TRBJ2-3; TRBD1 aligns across 9 bases. Germline V CDR1 and CDR2: LNHDA, SQIVND (reference sequence). The CDR3 runs to 14 residues. This chain's CDR3 is CAVWDRASTDTQYF. In DNA form, the CDR3 reads TGTGCTGTATGGGACAGGGCCAGCACAGATACGCAGTATTTT.

The chain couples TRBV11-2 to TRBJ2-7; TRBD1 agrees at 7 bases. The junction had 10 bases not matched to a gene; V was cut back by 3 bases and J by 5 bases. CDR3 length equals 15 residues. Germline V lookup: CDR1 SGHAT, CDR2 FQNNGV. CDR3 loop: CASSFRDSAQDEQYF. DNA for the CDR3: TGTGCCAGCAGCTTCCGGGACAGTGCCCAAGACGAGCAGTACTTC.

This chain links TRBV27 with TRBJ1-5; perhaps TRBD1 as D (5 bases). V lost 4 bases to trimming and J lost 7 bases, with 14 bases between them. The CDR3 contains 14 residues. Germline V lookup: CDR1 MNHEY, CDR2 SMNVEV (reference sequence). This CDR3 reads CASSSLQQGQPQHF. DNA of the CDR3: TGTGCCAGCAGTTCCCTACAGCAGGGACAGCCCCAGCATTTT.